This T cell receptor beta chain originates from a study of shared clonotypes between healthy human individuals. Naive CD8 cells lacked CD45RO and underwent positive selection for CCR7, leaving out terminally differentiated effector memory CD45RA+ cells. V was pared by 3 bases and J by 4 bases, with 5 bases of the junction left unmatched. The CDR3 has 16 amino acids. Germline V gene sequence: CDR1 SGHTA, CDR2 FQGNSA. The protocol was immunoSEQ multiplex PCR, while the TCRdb copy is restricted to in-frame clones and leaves out a portion. The table includes some 800,000 clones, around 93% detected once. Study results and limitations: Naive CD4 clonotype sharing across several donors was around 5%. Non-shared clonotypes showed lower generation probabilities than clonotypes common to all four donors. It was anticipated that sequencing depth would influence how many clonotypes donors shared. Researchers sampled blood only, noting tissue repertoires likely differ.

Comment on this clone: The target antigen is unknown.

Sequencing used naive CD8+ T cells sorted from blood. The TCR comes from a man under 40 in good health. V and J are TRBV7-2 and TRBJ2-5, with 13 bases lining up with TRBD2. The DNA of the CDR3 is TGTGCCAGCAGCTTCGGACTAGCGGGAGTGGGAGAGACCCAGTACTTC. Translating gives CASSFGLAGVGETQYF.